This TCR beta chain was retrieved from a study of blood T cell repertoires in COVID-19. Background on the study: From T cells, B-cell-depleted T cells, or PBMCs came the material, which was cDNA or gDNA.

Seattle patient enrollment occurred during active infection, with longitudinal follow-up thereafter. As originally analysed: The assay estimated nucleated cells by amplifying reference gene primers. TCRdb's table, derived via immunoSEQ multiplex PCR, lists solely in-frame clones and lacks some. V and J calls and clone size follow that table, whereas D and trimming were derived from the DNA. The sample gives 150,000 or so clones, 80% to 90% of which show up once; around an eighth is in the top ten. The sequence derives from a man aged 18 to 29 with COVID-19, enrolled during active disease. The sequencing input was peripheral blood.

CDR3 DNA sequence: TGTGCCAGCAGTGGGACATTCAATAATTCACCCCTCCACTTT. Amino acids: CASSGTFNNSPLHF. This chain joins TRBV9 and TRBJ1-6, with D tentatively TRBD1 (6 bases). Between the trimmed V and J ends, which lost 5 bases and 5 bases, there was a span of 11 bases. CDR1 and CDR2 (germline): SGDLS, YYNGEE. CDR3 size: 14 residues.